Listed here is a single T cell receptor (beta chain). The data are from a study of blood T cell repertoires in COVID-19. In the study overall: Italy, Spain and the United States were the sources of the convalescent and acute COVID-19 samples. T cells, B-cell-depleted T cells, or PBMCs provided the cDNA or gDNA that served as material.

The method was immunoSEQ multiplex PCR; TCRdb's version includes in-frame clones alone and lacks a portion of them. This table holds about 140,000 clones, about 90% found once. Germline V gives CDR1 ENHRY, CDR2 SYGVKD. The CDR3 has 17 amino acids. The J segment lost 2 bases and the V segment lost 6 bases, leaving 6 bases of the junction unmatched. This clonotype originated in an older woman with acute or convalescent COVID-19. This chain joins TRBV10-3 and TRBJ2-3; 15 bases match TRBD2. The material sequenced was peripheral blood. Here the CDR3 reads CAIRPGTSGGYTDTQYF. CDR3 bases: TGTGCCATCAGGCCCGGGACTAGCGGGGGGTACACAGATACGCAGTATTTT.